Listed below are T cell receptor beta chains from one sample, sequenced in a study of naive and memory T cell subsets. One entry per CDR3 protein, called by TCRdb with MiXCR from the 5' RACE reads. This table has more than 50,000 distinct CDR3 sequences, 7.2% appearing once. The receptor source for this set is a male donor in good health. CDR3s include the opening cysteine and the closing phenylalanine or tryptophan. Fields, in order: J gene, clone size, CDR3 length, D gene, V gene, CDR3 DNA, CDR3 protein. D genes are given only for firm matches. Expanded clones get a size class; other rows say once, few or many, or leave the size out.

>TRBJ2-7|few|12|-|TRBV5-1
TGCGCCAGCAGCTTAGAAGGGAACGAGCAGTACTTC
CASSLEGNEQYF
>TRBJ2-1|few|15|-|TRBV7-9
TGTGCCAGCAGCTCCACGTCGGCCACCTACAATGAGCAGTTCTTC
CASSSTSATYNEQFF
>TRBJ1-1|few|13|-|TRBV12-3/TRBV12-4
TGTGCCAGCAGTCCCCAGACAGACACTGAAGCTTTCTTT
CASSPQTDTEAFF
>TRBJ2-7|-|15|-|TRBV7-8
TGTGCCAGCAGCCCCCGACCCGGGACGGAAGGGGAGCAGTACTTC
CASSPRPGTEGEQYF
>TRBJ2-7|few|14|TRBD2|TRBV6-2/TRBV6-3
TGTGCCAGCAGTCGGACTAGCGGGCACTACGAGCAGTACTTC
CASSRTSGHYEQYF
>TRBJ1-1|few|13|-|TRBV2
TGTGCCAGCACCTCGGACACGAACACTGAAGCTTTCTTT
CASTSDTNTEAFF
>TRBJ2-1|few|14|-|TRBV9
TGTGCCAGCAGCGTAGAGGACGTGTACAATGAGCAGTTCTTC
CASSVEDVYNEQFF
>TRBJ2-1|few|13|-|TRBV6-5
TGTGCCAGCAGTTACGGTCCGTACAATGAGCAGTTCTTC
CASSYGPYNEQFF
>TRBJ1-1|-|15|-|TRBV3-1
TGTGCCAGCAGCCAACGCGGACACTTGAACACTGAAGCTTTCTTT
CASSQRGHLNTEAFF
>TRBJ2-5|-|16|TRBD2|TRBV20-1
TGCAGTGCTAGAGATGGCTGGGTAGCGGGGGGAAAGACCCAGTACTTC
CSARDGWVAGGKTQYF
>TRBJ2-7|many|13|TRBD1|TRBV15
TGTGCCACCAGCCGGGACAGGGGCTACGAGCAGTACTTC
CATSRDRGYEQYF
>TRBJ2-2|-|16|TRBD1|TRBV7-2
TGTGCCAGCAGTTCACCGGGACAGGGGCGCACCGGGGAGCTGTTTTTT
CASSSPGQGRTGELFF
>TRBJ2-1|many|16|TRBD2|TRBV5-1
TGCGCCAGCAGCCCATCGGGACTAGCGGGGGGGAATGAGCAGTTCTTC
CASSPSGLAGGNEQFF
>TRBJ2-5|few|20|TRBD2|TRBV5-1
TGCGCCAGCCGTGCGAGTACTCCGGGACTAGCGGGAGGCAGCGGAGAGACCCAGTACTTC
CASRASTPGLAGGSGETQYF
>TRBJ1-1|many|14|-|TRBV12-3/TRBV12-4
TGTGCCAGCAGTAACTCCGGGAGGAACACTGAAGCTTTCTTT
CASSNSGRNTEAFF
>TRBJ2-7|many|12|-|TRBV18
TGTGCCAGCTCGCCGGACAGTTACGAGCAGTACTTC
CASSPDSYEQYF
>TRBJ1-3|many|15|TRBD1|TRBV12-3/TRBV12-4
TGTGCCAGCAGAAGAGCCGGGACAGGGGGAAACACCATATATTTT
CASRRAGTGGNTIYF
>TRBJ1-1|few|14|TRBD1|TRBV5-1
TGCGCCAGCAGCTTTGCGACAGGGGGTTTCGCAGCTTTCTTT
CASSFATGGFAAFF
>TRBJ1-1|many|14|-|TRBV11-2
TGTGCCAGCAGCTTATTAAGTAAGCGGGGTGAAGCTTTCTTT
CASSLLSKRGEAFF
>TRBJ2-1|few|16|TRBD2|TRBV6-5
TGTGCCAGCAGCCCCACCGGGCGGGGGGTCTACAATGAGCAGTTCTTC
CASSPTGRGVYNEQFF
>TRBJ2-3|-|12|-|TRBV20-1
TGCAGTGCGTATAGCGCCAGAGATACGCAGTATTTT
CSAYSARDTQYF
>TRBJ2-1|many|13|-|TRBV19
TGTGCCAGTAGTAAGGGGACGATCGGTGAGCAGTTCTTC
CASSKGTIGEQFF
>TRBJ2-1|many|15|-|TRBV3-1
TGTGCCAGCAGCCCTGGATCCCACTCCTACAATGAGCAGTTCTTC
CASSPGSHSYNEQFF
>TRBJ2-5|-|16|TRBD2|TRBV9
TGTGCCAGCAGCGTAGAGTTAGCGGGAGGTCGTGAGACCCAGTACTTC
CASSVELAGGRETQYF
>TRBJ1-6|-|19|TRBD1|TRBV6-5
TGTGCCAGCAGTTACTCTTTCTTCAGGCGGACAGGGGGCCTCTCACCCCTCCACTTT
CASSYSFFRRTGGLSPLHF
>TRBJ1-2|many|15|-|TRBV12-3/TRBV12-4
TGTGCCAGCAGTCCCCCATCCCAGGAATACTATGGCTACACCTTC
CASSPPSQEYYGYTF
>TRBJ1-3|few|16|TRBD1|TRBV11-2
TGTGCCAGCAGCTTAACCAGGGGGCCCTCTGGAAACACCATATATTTT
CASSLTRGPSGNTIYF
>TRBJ1-1|-|14|-|TRBV12-3/TRBV12-4
TGTGCCAGCAGTTGGTTAGTGGGCGACACTGAAGCTTTCTTT
CASSWLVGDTEAFF
>TRBJ2-5|-|18|TRBD2|TRBV5-1
TGCGCCAGCAGCCTCGCCGGGACTAGCGACGGGGTAACCGAGACCCAGTACTTC
CASSLAGTSDGVTETQYF
>TRBJ1-1|-|13|-|TRBV6-6
TGTGCCAGCATAAGTTCCCTGAACACTGAAGCTTTCTTT
CASISSLNTEAFF
>TRBJ2-4|many|16|TRBD2|TRBV13
TGTGCCAGCAAATCAGCGGGGACCTACCTGGAAAACATTCAGTACTTC
CASKSAGTYLENIQYF
>TRBJ1-5|-|15|-|TRBV2
TGTGCCAGCAGGAAGGAGCAGATCCGAAATCAGCCCCAGCATTTT
CASRKEQIRNQPQHF
>TRBJ2-4|-|17|TRBD2|TRBV28
TGTGCCAGCGCTGAGATGGTAGCGGGAGGGCCGAAGGACATTCAGTACTTC
CASAEMVAGGPKDIQYF
>TRBJ1-2|many|16|-|TRBV6-5
TGTGCCAGCAGTCCCCCGTCGACAGGACCGAACTATGGCTACACCTTC
CASSPPSTGPNYGYTF
>TRBJ1-2|few|15|TRBD1|TRBV19
TGTGCCAGTAGTCTCCGGGACAGGCCAGGCTTTGGCTACACCTTC
CASSLRDRPGFGYTF
>TRBJ2-5|few|13|-|TRBV20-1
TGCAGTGCTGAGGGAGGGGGGGCAGAGACCCAGTACTTC
CSAEGGGAETQYF
>TRBJ2-7|-|18|-|TRBV18
TGTGCCAGCTCACCAGACTTACCACAGGGAGGTACGAACTACGAGCAGTACTTC
CASSPDLPQGGTNYEQYF
>TRBJ2-3|-|13|-|TRBV6-5
TGTGCCGCCTTGAACTCAGACACAGATACGCAGTATTTT
CAALNSDTDTQYF
>TRBJ2-2|-|15|-|TRBV29-1
TGCAGCGTTGGGGTTCTCGCCGGGAACACCGGGGAGCTGTTTTTT
CSVGVLAGNTGELFF
>TRBJ1-1|-|11|-|TRBV6-6
TGTGCCAGCAAGACAGACAGGGAAGCTTTCTTT
CASKTDREAFF
>TRBJ1-4|-|15|-|TRBV7-2
TGTGCCAGCAGCTTATCGAATTCGCGGACGGAAAAACTGTTTTTT
CASSLSNSRTEKLFF
>TRBJ1-1|many|11|-|TRBV20-1
TGCAGTGGAGGAGGAGGCACTGAAGCTTTCTTT
CSGGGGTEAFF
>TRBJ2-3|-|16|TRBD1|TRBV5-1
TGCGCCAGCAGCATTCGGACAGGGAGCTGCACAGATACGCAGTATTTT
CASSIRTGSCTDTQYF
>TRBJ1-1|-|15|-|TRBV6-5
TGTGCCAGCAGTTACCGTCGTGAGATGAACACTGAAGCTTTCTTT
CASSYRREMNTEAFF
>TRBJ2-1|few|16|-|TRBV6-2/TRBV6-3
TGTGCCAGCAGTTACTCGCGAATCGGGACCCATAATGAGCAGTTCTTC
CASSYSRIGTHNEQFF
>TRBJ2-7|-|17|-|TRBV7-6
TGTGCCAGCAGCCCCGGGTTGAGGACAGAGGACTCCTACGAGCAGTACTTC
CASSPGLRTEDSYEQYF
>TRBJ1-4|-|15|-|TRBV6-5
TGTGCCAGCAGCCACGCAGTTCCAACTAATGAAAAACTGTTTTTT
CASSHAVPTNEKLFF
>TRBJ2-3|many|15|TRBD2|TRBV19
TGTGCCAGTAGTATACTAGCGGCTTCCACAGATACGCAGTATTTT
CASSILAASTDTQYF
>TRBJ1-1|few|15|TRBD1|TRBV6-1
TGTGCCAGCAGCCCGGGACAGGAATATAACACTGAAGCTTTCTTT
CASSPGQEYNTEAFF
>TRBJ1-1|many|15|-|TRBV6-5
TGTGCCAGCAGTTACGGGCGGAGTTCGAACACTGAAGCTTTCTTT
CASSYGRSSNTEAFF
>TRBJ2-6|many|16|-|TRBV6-5
TGTGCCAGCAGTTACTCATCAGGCTCTGGGGCCAACGTCCTGACTTTC
CASSYSSGSGANVLTF
>TRBJ2-2|few|15|TRBD2|TRBV12-3/TRBV12-4
TGTGCCAGCAGTCCGCGCGGGGGGACGGTCGGGGAGCTGTTTTTT
CASSPRGGTVGELFF
>TRBJ1-5|-|12|-|TRBV10-3
TGTGCCATCAGTGGGGGGAGGCAGCCCCAGCATTTT
CAISGGRQPQHF
>TRBJ2-7|many|15|TRBD1|TRBV7-8
TGTGCCAGCAGCTTAGGGGGGACAGGGGCCTACGAGCAGTACTTC
CASSLGGTGAYEQYF
>TRBJ1-4|-|12|-|TRBV28
TGTGCCAGAAGAGGCATGGGAGAAAAACTGTTTTTT
CARRGMGEKLFF
>TRBJ1-1|few|17|TRBD1|TRBV6-2/TRBV6-3
TGTGCCAGCAGTTCACCGAGGGACAGGGAGTTCATACCTGAAGCTTTCTTT
CASSSPRDREFIPEAFF
>TRBJ2-1|many|15|TRBD2|TRBV19
TGTGCCAGTACCCCAACCGGGGGGGGCCTCGGTGAGCAGTTCTTC
CASTPTGGGLGEQFF